This TCR beta chain was observed in a study of T cell responses to AZD1222 COVID-19 vaccine (dated by TCRdb to 2020 to 2023). Regarding the research as a whole: TCR sequencing covered more than 230 trial participants: around 210 given two doses of AZD1222 and approximately 26 given two doses of MenACWY control vaccine. Trial participants were enrolled by age into 18-55, 56-69 and 70-plus year subgroups, with roughly 150, 30 and 60 TCR-sequenced participants respectively. General conclusions and limits of the study: Conclusions about previously exposed vaccinees are limited because only a handful of AZD1222 recipients were SARS-CoV-2 seropositive at baseline. Spike-specific TCR breadth and depth rose significantly after two AZD1222 doses compared with day 0 and with MenACWY recipients. Because no samples from the day 14 peak response were available, repertoires could be characterized only after the peak T cell response. Participants were mostly white British and included more females than males, and it was suggested by the authors that clonal diversity may have been underestimated. In the small 56-69-year group, the increase in depth fell short of significance, most likely because of low power. Reportedly, close to half of the unique spike-specific TCRs recognized epitopes lying outside the regions that are mutated in the B.1.351 and B.1.1.7 variants. Vaccine-associated CD4 TCRs spanned the whole spike protein, with dominant responses in regions 160-218 and 743-854.

In the case of this clone: There is no known antigen for this receptor. The record has no base qualities; no much larger clone is one base away.

The sample's time point label, in plain terms: baseline before first vaccination. What this sample's treatment or condition label stands for: meningococcal conjugate vaccine given as trial control. The vaccinee samples were drawn from two UK trials, COV001 and COV002, one of which was a single-blind randomized controlled phase 2/3 trial testing AZD1222 (ChAdOx1 nCoV-19) in healthy adults. For TCRbeta chain sequencing, PBMC samples from trial participants were taken at day 0 and at day 28 after the second dose. The CDR3 regions of human TCRbeta chains were subjected to immunosequencing. The authors' pipeline ran thus. TCRs in the repertoires were matched against a reference library of SARS-CoV-2-specific TCRs that had been generated with the MIRA antigen-specificity platform. Breadth was defined as the fraction of unique TCRs that were SARS-CoV-2-associated. Depth was defined as the fraction of total T cells that were SARS-CoV-2-associated. Each spike-specific TCR was assigned to its reactive spike region and to a CD4 or CD8 class using the MIRA data. Log10-transformed breadth and depth values were compared by one-way ANOVA with Sidak's multiple comparisons tests. In TCRdb, the immuneACCESS table is reduced to in-frame sequences with V and J assigned. These tables do not hold every clone; where another copy was compared, an unresolved V gene accounts for under half, and the others remain unexplained. The DNA was the basis for D and trimming; V, J and clone size are from that table. The sample table holds approximately 89,000 clones, of which about 89% were seen once. The ten largest clones represent 4.5% of the sample.

A distance of 12 bases separates the germline ends of V and J, which lose 6 bases and 7 bases respectively. CDR3 length: 13 amino acids, cysteine to phenylalanine. CDR3 DNA only is kept here, 39 bases in frame from base 1. CDR1 and CDR2 (MDHEN, SYDVKM) derive from the germline V gene. Rearrangement joined TRBV28 to TRBJ1-4; no D gene is confidently identified. The source of this sequence is an adult in good health. The specimen comprised peripheral blood, sampled on day 0 of MenACWY control vaccination. The CDR3 corresponds to CASRSGGSEKLFF. The nucleotide sequence reads as follows: TGTGCCAGCAGATCGGGAGGGAGTGAAAAACTGTTTTTT.